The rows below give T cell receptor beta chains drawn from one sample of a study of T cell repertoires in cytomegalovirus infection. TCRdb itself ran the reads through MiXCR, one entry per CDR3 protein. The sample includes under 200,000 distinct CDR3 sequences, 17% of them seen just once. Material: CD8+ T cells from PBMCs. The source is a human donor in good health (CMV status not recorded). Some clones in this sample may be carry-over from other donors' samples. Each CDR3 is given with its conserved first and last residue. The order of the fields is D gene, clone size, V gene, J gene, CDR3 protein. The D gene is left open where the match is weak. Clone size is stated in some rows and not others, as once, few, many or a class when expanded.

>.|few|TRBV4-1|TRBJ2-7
CASSPARSAGYEQYF
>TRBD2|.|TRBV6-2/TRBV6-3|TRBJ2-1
CASNPSGNNEQFF
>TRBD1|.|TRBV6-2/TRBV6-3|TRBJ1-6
CASSSLRTGSISSYNSPLHF
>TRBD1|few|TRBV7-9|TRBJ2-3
CASSSWTGYESTDTQYF
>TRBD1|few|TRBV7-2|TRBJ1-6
CASSSSGQGGNSPLHF
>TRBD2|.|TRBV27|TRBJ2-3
CASSKITSGTSLTDTQYF
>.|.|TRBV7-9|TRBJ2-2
CASSYPRSRGTGELFF
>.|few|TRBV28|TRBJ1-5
CASSLGEQGWSNQPQHF
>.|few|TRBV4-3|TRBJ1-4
CASSQGAFGGDEKLFF
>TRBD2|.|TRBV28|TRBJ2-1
CASIHGTSGNNEQFF
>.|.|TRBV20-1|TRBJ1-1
CSARAGQHF
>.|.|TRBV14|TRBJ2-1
CASSQEQFLSSYNEQFF
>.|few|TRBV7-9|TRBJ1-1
CASSSTVRRDTEAFF
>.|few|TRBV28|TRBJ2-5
CASSQAEFPGTQYF
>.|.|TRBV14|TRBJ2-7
CASSRWRNTYEQYF
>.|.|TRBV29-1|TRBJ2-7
CSVDLQSGNSYEQYF
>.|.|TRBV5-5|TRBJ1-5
CASSPVGSGQPQHF